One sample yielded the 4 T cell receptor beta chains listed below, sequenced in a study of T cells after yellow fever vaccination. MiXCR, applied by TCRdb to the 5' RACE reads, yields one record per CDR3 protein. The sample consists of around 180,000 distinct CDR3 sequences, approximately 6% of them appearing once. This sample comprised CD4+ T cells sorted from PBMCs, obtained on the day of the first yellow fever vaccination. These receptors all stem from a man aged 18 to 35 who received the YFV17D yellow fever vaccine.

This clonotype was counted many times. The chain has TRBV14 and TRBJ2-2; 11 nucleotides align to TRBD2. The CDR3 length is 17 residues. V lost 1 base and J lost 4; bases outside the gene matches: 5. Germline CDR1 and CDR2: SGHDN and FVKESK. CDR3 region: CASSQAVTSGVTGELFF. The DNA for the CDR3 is TGTGCCAGCAGCCAAGCTGTGACTAGCGGGGTCACCGGGGAGCTGTTTTTT. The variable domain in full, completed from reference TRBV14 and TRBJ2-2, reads EAGVTQFPSHSVIEKGQTVTLRCDPISGHDNLYWYRRVMGKEIKFLLHFVKESKQDESGMPNNRFLAERTGGTYSTLKVQPAELEDSGVYFCASSQAVTSGVTGELFFGEGSRLTVL.

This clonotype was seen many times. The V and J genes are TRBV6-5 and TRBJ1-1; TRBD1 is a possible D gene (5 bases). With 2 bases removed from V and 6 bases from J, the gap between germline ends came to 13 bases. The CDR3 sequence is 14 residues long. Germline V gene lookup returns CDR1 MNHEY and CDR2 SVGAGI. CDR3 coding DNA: TGTGCCAGCAGTTACCTGGGACGTACATCTGAAGCTTTCTTT. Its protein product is CASSYLGRTSEAFF.

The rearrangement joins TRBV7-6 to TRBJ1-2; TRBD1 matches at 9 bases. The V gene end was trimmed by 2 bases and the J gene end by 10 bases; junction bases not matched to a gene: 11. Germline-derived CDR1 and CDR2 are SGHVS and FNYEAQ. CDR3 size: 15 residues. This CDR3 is CASSLTYGTGNPYTF. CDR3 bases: TGTGCCAGCAGCTTAACTTACGGGACAGGGAATCCCTACACCTTC. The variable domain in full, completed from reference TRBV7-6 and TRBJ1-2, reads GAGVSQSPRYKVTKRGQDVALRCDPISGHVSLYWYRQALGQGPEFLTYFNYEAQQDKSGLPNDRFSAERPEGSISTLTIQRTEQRDSAMYRCASSLTYGTGNPYTFGSGTRLTVV.

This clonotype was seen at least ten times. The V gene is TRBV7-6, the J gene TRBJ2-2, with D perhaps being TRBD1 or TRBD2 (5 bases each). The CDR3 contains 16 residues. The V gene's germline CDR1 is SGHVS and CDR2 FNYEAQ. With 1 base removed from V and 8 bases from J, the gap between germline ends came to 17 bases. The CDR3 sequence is CASSLDGGWGAGELFF. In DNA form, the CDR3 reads TGTGCCAGCAGCTTAGATGGAGGCTGGGGCGCTGGGGAGCTGTTTTTT. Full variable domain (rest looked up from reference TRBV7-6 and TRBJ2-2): GAGVSQSPRYKVTKRGQDVALRCDPISGHVSLYWYRQALGQGPEFLTYFNYEAQQDKSGLPNDRFSAERPEGSISTLTIQRTEQRDSAMYRCASSLDGGWGAGELFFGEGSRLTVL.